This TCR beta chain was sequenced for a study of blood T cell repertoires in COVID-19. Overall study context: Samples representing acute and convalescent COVID-19 were sourced from the United States, Italy and Spain.

The protocol was immunoSEQ multiplex PCR, while the TCRdb copy is restricted to in-frame clones and leaves out a portion. The profile shows around 300,000 clones, 90% of them singletons. The V end lost 1 base, the J end lost 3 bases, and 4 bases lay between the germline ends. Looked up from germline, CDR1 is MNHEY and CDR2 is SMNVEV (reference sequence). CDR3 size: 13 residues. Recruitment covered about two dozen US areas and drew participants whose ages spanned roughly 18 to 90 years. Which cohort a participant joined came from the clinical history participants gave. Material: PBMCs or T cells enriched from blood (not recorded which). The clonotype comes from a woman under 30 with acute COVID-19. The rearrangement uses TRBV27 and TRBJ1-5; D call uncertain. The CDR3 DNA follows: TGTGCCAGCAGTTTATTAGACAATCAGCCCCAGCATTTT. Translated, it gives CASSLLDNQPQHF.